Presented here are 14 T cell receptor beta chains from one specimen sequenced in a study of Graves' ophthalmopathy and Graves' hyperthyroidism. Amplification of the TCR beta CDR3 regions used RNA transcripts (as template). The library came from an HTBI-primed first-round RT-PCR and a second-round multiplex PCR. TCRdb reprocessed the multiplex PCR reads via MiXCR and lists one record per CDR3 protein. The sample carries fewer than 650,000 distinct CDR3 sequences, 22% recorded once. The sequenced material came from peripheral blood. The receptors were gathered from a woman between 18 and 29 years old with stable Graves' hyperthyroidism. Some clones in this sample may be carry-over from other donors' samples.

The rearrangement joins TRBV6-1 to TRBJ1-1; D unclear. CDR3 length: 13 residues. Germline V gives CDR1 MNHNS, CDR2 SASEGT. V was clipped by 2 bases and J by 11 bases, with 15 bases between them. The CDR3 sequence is CASSESGFHIAFF. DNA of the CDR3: TGTGCCAGCAGTGAAAGTGGATTCCACATTGCTTTCTTT.

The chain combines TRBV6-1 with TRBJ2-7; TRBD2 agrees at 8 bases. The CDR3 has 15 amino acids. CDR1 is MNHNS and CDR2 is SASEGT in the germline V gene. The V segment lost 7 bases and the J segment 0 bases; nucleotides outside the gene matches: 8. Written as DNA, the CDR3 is TGTGCCAGCACCACGGGACTAGGGAGCTCCTACGAGCAGTACTTC. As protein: CASTTGLGSSYEQYF.

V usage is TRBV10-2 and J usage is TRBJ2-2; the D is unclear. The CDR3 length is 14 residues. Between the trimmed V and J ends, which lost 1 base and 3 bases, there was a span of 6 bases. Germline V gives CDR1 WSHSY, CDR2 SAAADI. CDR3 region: CASSEYGYTGELFF. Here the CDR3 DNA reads TGCGCCAGCAGTGAGTACGGCTACACCGGGGAGCTGTTTTTT.

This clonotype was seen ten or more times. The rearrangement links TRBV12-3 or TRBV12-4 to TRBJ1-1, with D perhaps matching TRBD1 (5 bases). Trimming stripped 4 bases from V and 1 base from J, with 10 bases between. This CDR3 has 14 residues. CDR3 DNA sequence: TGTGCCAGCAGTTCCCTTGGGGGGAACACTGAAGCTTTCTTT. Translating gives CASSSLGGNTEAFF.

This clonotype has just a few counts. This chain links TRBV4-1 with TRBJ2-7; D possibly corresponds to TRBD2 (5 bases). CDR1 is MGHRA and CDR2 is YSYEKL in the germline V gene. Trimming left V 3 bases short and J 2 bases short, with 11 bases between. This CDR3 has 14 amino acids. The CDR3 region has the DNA TGCGCCAGCAGCCAGGCGGGCATTACCTACGAGCAGTACTTC. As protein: CASSQAGITYEQYF.

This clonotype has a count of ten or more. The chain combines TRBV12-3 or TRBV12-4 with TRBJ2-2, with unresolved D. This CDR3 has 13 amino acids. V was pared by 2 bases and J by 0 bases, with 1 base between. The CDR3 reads CASSLSNTGELFF. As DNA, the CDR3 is TGTGCCAGCAGTTTATCGAACACCGGGGAGCTGTTTTTT.

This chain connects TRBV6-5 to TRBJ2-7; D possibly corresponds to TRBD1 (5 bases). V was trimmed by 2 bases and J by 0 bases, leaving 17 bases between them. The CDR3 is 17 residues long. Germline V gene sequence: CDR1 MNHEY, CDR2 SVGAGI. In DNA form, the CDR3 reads TGTGCCAGCAGTTACGGGGCGGAGACATTGAGCTCCTACGAGCAGTACTTC. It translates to CASSYGAETLSSYEQYF.

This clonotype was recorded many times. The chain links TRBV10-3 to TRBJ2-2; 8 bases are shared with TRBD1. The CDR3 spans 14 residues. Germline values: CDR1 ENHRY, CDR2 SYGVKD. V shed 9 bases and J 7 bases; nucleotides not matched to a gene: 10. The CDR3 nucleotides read TGTGCCATTCTACGGACAGGGAAGGTCGGGGAGCTGTTTTTT. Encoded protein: CAILRTGKVGELFF.

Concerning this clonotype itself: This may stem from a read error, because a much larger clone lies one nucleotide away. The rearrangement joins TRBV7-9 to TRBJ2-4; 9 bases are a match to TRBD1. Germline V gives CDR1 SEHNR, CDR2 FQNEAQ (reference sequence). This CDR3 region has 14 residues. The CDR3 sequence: CASSLWTGVDIHYF. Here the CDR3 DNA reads TGTGCCAGCAGCTTATGGACAGGGGTGGACATTCATTACTTC.

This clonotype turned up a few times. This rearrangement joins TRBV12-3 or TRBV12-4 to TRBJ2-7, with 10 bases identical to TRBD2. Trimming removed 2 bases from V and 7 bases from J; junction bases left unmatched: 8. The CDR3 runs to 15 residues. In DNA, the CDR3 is TGTGCCAGCAGTTTAAGGAGCGGGGGGGCGGTGGAGCAGTACTTC. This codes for CASSLRSGGAVEQYF.

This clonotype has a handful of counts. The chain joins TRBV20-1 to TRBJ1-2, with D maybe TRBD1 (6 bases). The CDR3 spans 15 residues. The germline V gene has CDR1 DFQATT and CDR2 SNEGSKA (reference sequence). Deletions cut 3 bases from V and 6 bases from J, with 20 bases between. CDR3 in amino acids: CSARGGLREGDGYTF. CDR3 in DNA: TGCAGTGCTAGGGGGGGCCTTAGGGAAGGGGATGGCTACACCTTC.

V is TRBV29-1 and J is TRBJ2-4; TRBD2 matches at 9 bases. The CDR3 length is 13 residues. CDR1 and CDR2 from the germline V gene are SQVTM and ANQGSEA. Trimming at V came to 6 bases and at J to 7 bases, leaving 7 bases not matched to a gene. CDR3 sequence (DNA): TGCAGCGTGGCGGGACTAGCAGCTAACATTCAGTACTTC. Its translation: CSVAGLAANIQYF.

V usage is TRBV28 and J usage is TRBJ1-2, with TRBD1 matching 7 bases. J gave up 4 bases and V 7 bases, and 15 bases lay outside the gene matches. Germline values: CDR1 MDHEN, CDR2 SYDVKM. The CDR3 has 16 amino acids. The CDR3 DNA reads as TGTGCCAGCAATCAGTTGGGGGCAGGGGGTCCCTATGGCTACACCTTC. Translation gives CASNQLGAGGPYGYTF.

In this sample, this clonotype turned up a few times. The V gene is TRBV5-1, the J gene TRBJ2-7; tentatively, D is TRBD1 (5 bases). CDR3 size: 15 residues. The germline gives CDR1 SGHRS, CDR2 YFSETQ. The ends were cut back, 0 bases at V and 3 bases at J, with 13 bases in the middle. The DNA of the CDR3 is TGCGCCAGCAGCTTGGTGCAGGGTGTCTTCTACGAGCAGTACTTC. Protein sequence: CASSLVQGVFYEQYF.